This T cell receptor (beta chain) was retrieved from a study of cytomegalovirus exposure and HLA in healthy donors. With 60 Vbeta and 13 Jbeta primers, the PCR was carried out. Data came from immunoSEQ multiplex PCR; TCRdb stores just in-frame clones and leaves some out. The sample holds 150,000 to 200,000 clones, 80% to 85% seen once. Details on this clone: Its target is not known.

Whole-study findings and limits: In a later analysis, parvovirus B19, influenza, CMV and Epstein-Barr virus appeared linked to several top co-occurrence clusters. In a later analysis, at a false discovery rate of 0.05, about 15,000 TCR beta sequences were associated with HLA alleles.

Germline loops: CDR1 MNHNS, CDR2 SASEGT. Losses at the gene ends were 6 bases for V and 0 bases for J; bases not matched to a gene: 3. CDR3 length: 15 amino acids. The chain recombines TRBV6-1 with TRBJ2-2, with 8 bases lining up with TRBD2. Sequencing was done on a sample of PBMCs. The origin of this receptor is a woman in her forties in good health and CMV-seronegative. CDR3 bases: TGTGCCAGCAGCCCGGGACTAGCGAACACCGGGGAGCTGTTTTTT. This encodes CASSPGLANTGELFF.